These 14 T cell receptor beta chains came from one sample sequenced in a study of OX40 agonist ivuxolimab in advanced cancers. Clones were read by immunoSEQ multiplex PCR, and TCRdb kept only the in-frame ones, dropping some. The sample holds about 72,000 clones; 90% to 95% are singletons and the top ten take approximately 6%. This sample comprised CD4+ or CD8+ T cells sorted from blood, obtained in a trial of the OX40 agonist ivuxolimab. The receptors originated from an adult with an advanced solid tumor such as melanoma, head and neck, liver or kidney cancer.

CDR3 in amino acids: CASSPSTGVNEQFF. Here the CDR3 DNA reads TGTGCCAGTAGTCCCTCGACAGGGGTCAATGAGCAGTTCTTC. The chain links TRBV19 to TRBJ2-1; 8 bases agree with TRBD1. Germline V gene data show CDR1 as LNHDA and CDR2 as SQIVND (reference sequence). The CDR3 covers 14 residues. V lost 5 bases and J lost 6; bases outside the gene matches: 6.

Here the CDR3 DNA reads TGTGCCAGCAGCGAGGGGTCCCACAATGAGCAGTTCTTC. Encoded protein: CASSEGSHNEQFF. The genes are TRBV9 and TRBJ2-1; tentatively, D is TRBD1 (5 bases). Trimming removed 3 bases at V and 5 bases at J, with 9 bases between. Looked up from germline, CDR1 is SGDLS and CDR2 is YYNGEE. There are 13 residues in the CDR3.

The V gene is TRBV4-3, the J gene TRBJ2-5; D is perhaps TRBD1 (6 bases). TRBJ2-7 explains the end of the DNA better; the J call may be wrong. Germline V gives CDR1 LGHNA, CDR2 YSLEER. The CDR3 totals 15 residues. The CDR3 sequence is CASSQGQGSSYEQYF. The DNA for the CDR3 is TGCGCCAGCAGCCAAGGTCAGGGGAGCTCCTACGAGCAGTACTTC.

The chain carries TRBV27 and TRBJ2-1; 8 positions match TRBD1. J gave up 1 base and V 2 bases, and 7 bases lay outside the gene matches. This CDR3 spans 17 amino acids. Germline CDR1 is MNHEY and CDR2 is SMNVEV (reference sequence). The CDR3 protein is CASSLRTGSYSYNEQFF. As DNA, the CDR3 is TGTGCCAGCAGTTTAAGGACAGGGAGCTATTCCTACAATGAGCAGTTCTTC.

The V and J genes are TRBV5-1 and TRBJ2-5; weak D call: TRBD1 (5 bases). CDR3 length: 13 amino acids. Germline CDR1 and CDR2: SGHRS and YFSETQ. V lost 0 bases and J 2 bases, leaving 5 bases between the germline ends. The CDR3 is CASSLGQQETQYF. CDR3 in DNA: TGCGCCAGCAGCTTGGGACAGCAAGAGACCCAGTACTTC.

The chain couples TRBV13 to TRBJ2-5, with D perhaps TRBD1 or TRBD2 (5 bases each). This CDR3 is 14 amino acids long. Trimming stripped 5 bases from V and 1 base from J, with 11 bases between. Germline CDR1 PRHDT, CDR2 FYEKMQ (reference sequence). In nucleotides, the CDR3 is TGTGCCAGCAGCCTCGGGGCCTTCCAAGAGACCCAGTACTTC. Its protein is CASSLGAFQETQYF.

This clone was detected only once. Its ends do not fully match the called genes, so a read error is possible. The CDR3 sequence is CASSQDSWRSEACF. The CDR3 DNA sequence: TGTGCCAGCAGCCAAGATTCCTGGAGGTCTGAAGCTTGCTTT. The chain couples TRBV14 to TRBJ1-1; D unresolved. This CDR3 region has 14 residues. The germline gives CDR1 SGHDN, CDR2 FVKESK. Using reference TRBV14 and TRBJ1-1 for the parts outside the CDR3, the full variable domain is EAGVTQFPSHSVIEKGQTVTLRCDPISGHDNLYWYRRVMGKEIKFLLHFVKESKQDESGMPNNRFLAERTGGTYSTLKVQPAELEDSGVYFCASSQDSWRSEACFGQGTRLTVV.

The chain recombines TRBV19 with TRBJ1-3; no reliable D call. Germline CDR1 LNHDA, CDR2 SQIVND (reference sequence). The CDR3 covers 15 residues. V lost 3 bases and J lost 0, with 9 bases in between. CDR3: CASSMDGSSGNTIYF. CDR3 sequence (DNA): TGTGCCAGTAGTATGGACGGCAGCTCTGGAAACACCATATATTTT.

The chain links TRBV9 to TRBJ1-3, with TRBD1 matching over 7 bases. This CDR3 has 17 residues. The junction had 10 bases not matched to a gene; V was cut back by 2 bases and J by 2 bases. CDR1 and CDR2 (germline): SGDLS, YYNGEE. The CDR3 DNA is TGTGCCAGCAGCGTTCTCCTACAGGGGTCCCCTGGAAACACCATATATTTT. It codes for CASSVLLQGSPGNTIYF.

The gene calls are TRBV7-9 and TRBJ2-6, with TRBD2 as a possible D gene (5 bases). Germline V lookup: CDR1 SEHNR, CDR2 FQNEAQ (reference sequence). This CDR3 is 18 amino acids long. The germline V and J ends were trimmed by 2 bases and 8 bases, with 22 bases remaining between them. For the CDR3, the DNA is TGTGCCAGCAGCTTAAGGGTCGGGGAGTCTCTTCGAACCAACGTCCTGACTTTC. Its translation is CASSLRVGESLRTNVLTF.

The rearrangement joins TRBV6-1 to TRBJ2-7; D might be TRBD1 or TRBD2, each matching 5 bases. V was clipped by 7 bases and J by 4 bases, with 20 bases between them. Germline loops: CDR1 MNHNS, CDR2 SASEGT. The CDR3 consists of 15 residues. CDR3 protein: CASTPGNTEGYEQYF. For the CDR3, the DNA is TGTGCCAGCACCCCCGGGAATACCGAGGGGTACGAGCAGTACTTC.

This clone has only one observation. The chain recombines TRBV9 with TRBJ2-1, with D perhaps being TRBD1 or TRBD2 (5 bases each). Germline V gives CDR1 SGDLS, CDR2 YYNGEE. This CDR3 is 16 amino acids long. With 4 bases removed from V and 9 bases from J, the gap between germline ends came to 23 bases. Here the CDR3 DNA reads TGTGCCAGCAGCAGTGAACCGGGACCGGGGTATAGTGAGCAGTTCTTC. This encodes CASSSEPGPGYSEQFF.

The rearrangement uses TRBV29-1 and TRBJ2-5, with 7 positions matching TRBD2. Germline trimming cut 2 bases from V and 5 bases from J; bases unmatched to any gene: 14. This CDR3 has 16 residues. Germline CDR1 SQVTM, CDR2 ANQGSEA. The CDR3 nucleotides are TGCAGCGTTGAATTCGTCACTAGCGAGGTGCGGGAGACCCAGTACTTC. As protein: CSVEFVTSEVRETQYF.

This CDR3 is CASSHHTGGEGYTF. CDR3 nucleotide sequence: TGCGCCAGCAGCCACCACACAGGGGGAGAGGGCTACACCTTC. V is TRBV4-3 and J is TRBJ1-2; TRBD1 aligns across 8 bases. This CDR3 region has 14 residues. CDR1 is LGHNA and CDR2 is YSLEER in the germline V gene. Trimming at V came to 3 bases and at J to 8 bases, leaving 8 bases not matched to a gene.